The clone carrying this TCR beta chain was seen only a few times. Its specificity is unknown. The entry originates in a study of EBV T-cell therapy then PD-1 blockade in nasopharyngeal carcinoma. Treatment in this sample: AdE1-LMPpoly-expanded autologous EBV-specific T-cell therapy followed by anti-PD-1 nivolumab. The CDR3 is 16 amino acids. The junction had 15 bases not matched to a gene; V was cut back by 3 bases and J by 6 bases. Germline V gene sequence: CDR1 SGHRS, CDR2 YFSETQ. Profiled with immunoSEQ multiplex PCR; TCRdb holds only in-frame clones, not every one. The sample includes 15,000 to 20,000 clones, approximately 88% of them seen just once.

The rearrangement joins TRBV5-1 to TRBJ2-7; 7 positions agree with TRBD1. Sequenced material: CD8+ T cells from blood, taken at day 0 from a patient whose treatment included autologous EBV-specific T cells and nivolumab. The sequence came from a middle-aged man with nasopharyngeal carcinoma. The CDR3 loop is CASSSRQGMRSGEQYF. The CDR3 region has the DNA TGCGCCAGCAGCTCGAGACAGGGTATGAGGTCGGGCGAGCAGTACTTC.